A selection of T cell receptor beta chains follows, all from one sample in a study of technical replicates of blood from several donors. Sequenced by immunoSEQ multiplex PCR; TCRdb stores in-frame clones only, minus some. The data show 65,000 to 95,000 clones, about 97% seen once. The sequencing input was T cells isolated from PBMCs. The origin of the receptors is a human donor in good health. The CDR3 runs from the conserved cysteine through the conserved F or W. A D gene is named only where the DNA matches it firmly. A row's size may be missing; if present it is once, few, many or a size class.

abundance: NA; d_gene: NA; v_gene: TRBV5-1; j_gene: TRBJ1-2; CDR3nt: TGCGCCAGCAGCCCATACAGGACTAACTATGGCTACACCTTC; CDR3aa: CASSPYRTNYGYTF
abundance: NA; d_gene: NA; v_gene: TRBV7-8; j_gene: TRBJ1-5; CDR3nt: TGTGCCAGCAGCTCTACGACTCGTCAGCCCCAGCATTTT; CDR3aa: CASSSTTRQPQHF
abundance: NA; d_gene: TRBD2; v_gene: TRBV2; j_gene: TRBJ2-1; CDR3nt: TGTGCTAGCCGGGACTACACGTACAATGAGCAGTTCTTC; CDR3aa: CASRDYTYNEQFF
abundance: NA; d_gene: NA; v_gene: TRBV20-1; j_gene: TRBJ1-1; CDR3nt: TGCAGTCAAACAGGGATCACTGAAGCTTTCTTT; CDR3aa: CSQTGITEAFF
abundance: once; d_gene: NA; v_gene: TRBV4-3; j_gene: TRBJ1-3; CDR3nt: TGCGCCAGCAGCCAAAGTACAGCCTCTGGAAACACCATATATTTT; CDR3aa: CASSQSTASGNTIYF
abundance: NA; d_gene: NA; v_gene: TRBV4-2; j_gene: TRBJ2-7; CDR3nt: TGTGCCAGCAGCCAAGTTGGGCGGAGGGAAGAATACGAGCAGTACTTC; CDR3aa: CASSQVGRREEYEQYF
abundance: once; d_gene: NA; v_gene: TRBV29-1; j_gene: TRBJ2-7; CDR3nt: TGCAGCGTTCGGGACTCCCGGGGGGAGCAGTACTTC; CDR3aa: CSVRDSRGEQYF
abundance: NA; d_gene: TRBD1; v_gene: TRBV27; j_gene: TRBJ1-4; CDR3nt: TGTGCCAGCAGTTTGATGGACAGGGGTAGGGAACTGTTTTTT; CDR3aa: CASSLMDRGRELFF
abundance: NA; d_gene: NA; v_gene: TRBV28; j_gene: TRBJ1-1; CDR3nt: TGTGCCAGCAGTCCCTTGGAGGGGATGAACACTGAAGCTTTCTTT; CDR3aa: CASSPLEGMNTEAFF
abundance: NA; d_gene: NA; v_gene: TRBV9; j_gene: TRBJ2-7; CDR3nt: TGTGCCAGCAGCGTGAGCGGGCCCCCCTACGAGCAGTACTTC; CDR3aa: CASSVSGPPYEQYF
abundance: once; d_gene: TRBD1; v_gene: TRBV6-6; j_gene: TRBJ1-5; CDR3nt: TGTGCCAGCGGGACAGGGGATCAGCCCCAGCATTTT; CDR3aa: CASGTGDQPQHF
abundance: NA; d_gene: TRBD1; v_gene: TRBV19; j_gene: TRBJ1-2; CDR3nt: TGTGCCAGTACTCCCGGGACAGGCCACGGCTACACCTTC; CDR3aa: CASTPGTGHGYTF
abundance: NA; d_gene: NA; v_gene: TRBV19; j_gene: TRBJ1-1; CDR3nt: TGTGCCAGTACCCACAATAGGGCCCCAGGGGAAGCTTTCTTT; CDR3aa: CASTHNRAPGEAFF
abundance: NA; d_gene: TRBD1; v_gene: TRBV27; j_gene: TRBJ1-1; CDR3nt: TGTGCCAGCAGTACCGGGACAGGGATGAACACTGAAGCTTTCTTT; CDR3aa: CASSTGTGMNTEAFF
abundance: once; d_gene: TRBD2; v_gene: TRBV5-1; j_gene: TRBJ2-3; CDR3nt: TGCGCCAGCAGCTTGGATATTGCGGGGGTATCGAATTTT; CDR3aa: CASSLDIAGVSNF
abundance: NA; d_gene: NA; v_gene: TRBV9; j_gene: TRBJ2-1; CDR3nt: TGTGCCAGCAGCGGCAGCATTCAGGGGCCTGACTACAATGAGCAGTTCTTC; CDR3aa: CASSGSIQGPDYNEQFF
abundance: NA; d_gene: NA; v_gene: TRBV12-5; j_gene: TRBJ1-2; CDR3nt: TGTGCTAGTGGTTCGACCGGGACACTCCGAGAGGACTATGGCTACACCTTC; CDR3aa: CASGSTGTLREDYGYTF
abundance: NA; d_gene: TRBD1; v_gene: TRBV4-1; j_gene: TRBJ1-1; CDR3nt: TGCGCCAGCAGCCAAGATACCAGACAGGGGCGGAACACTGAAGCTTTCTTT; CDR3aa: CASSQDTRQGRNTEAFF
abundance: NA; d_gene: TRBD2; v_gene: TRBV2; j_gene: TRBJ2-2; CDR3nt: TGTGCCAGCAGTACCCCTAGCGGGGTGAACACCGGGGAGCTGTTTTTT; CDR3aa: CASSTPSGVNTGELFF
abundance: NA; d_gene: NA; v_gene: TRBV25-1; j_gene: TRBJ2-2; CDR3nt: TGTGCCAGCACCGACGGAGGGACCGGGGAGCTGTTTTTT; CDR3aa: CASTDGGTGELFF
abundance: NA; d_gene: TRBD2; v_gene: TRBV13; j_gene: TRBJ2-5; CDR3nt: TGTGCCAGCAGCTTAGGGCTAGCGGGAAAGGGGACCCAGTACTTC; CDR3aa: CASSLGLAGKGTQYF
abundance: NA; d_gene: TRBD1; v_gene: TRBV9; j_gene: TRBJ2-7; CDR3nt: TGTGCCAGCAGCAAAAGTGGGGGACAGGGTCTCTACGAGCAGTACTTC; CDR3aa: CASSKSGGQGLYEQYF
abundance: NA; d_gene: TRBD2; v_gene: TRBV4-2; j_gene: TRBJ2-1; CDR3nt: TGTGCCAGCAGTCACCCCACTAGCGGGAGCTACAATGAGCAGTTCTTC; CDR3aa: CASSHPTSGSYNEQFF
abundance: NA; d_gene: NA; v_gene: TRBV9; j_gene: TRBJ1-1; CDR3nt: TGTGCCAGCAGCGTATCAGGGGTGAACACTGAAGCTTTCTTT; CDR3aa: CASSVSGVNTEAFF
abundance: NA; d_gene: TRBD1; v_gene: TRBV19; j_gene: TRBJ1-4; CDR3nt: TGTGCCAGTAGGAGGGACAGGGGACATGAAAAACTGTTTTTT; CDR3aa: CASRRDRGHEKLFF
abundance: NA; d_gene: TRBD1; v_gene: TRBV11-2; j_gene: TRBJ2-1; CDR3nt: TGTGCCAGCAGCTTAGTTCCAGGGGGCTACAATGAGCAGTTCTTC; CDR3aa: CASSLVPGGYNEQFF
abundance: NA; d_gene: TRBD2; v_gene: TRBV30; j_gene: TRBJ2-2; CDR3nt: TGTGCCTGGAGTGTAGTAGCGGGACCACTTCCAACCGGGGAGCTGTTTTTT; CDR3aa: CAWSVVAGPLPTGELFF
abundance: NA; d_gene: TRBD2; v_gene: TRBV11-2; j_gene: TRBJ2-1; CDR3nt: TGTGCCAGCAGCTTAGACAGCGGGGGTGCGGATGAGCAGTTCTTC; CDR3aa: CASSLDSGGADEQFF
abundance: NA; d_gene: TRBD2; v_gene: TRBV5-4; j_gene: TRBJ2-1; CDR3nt: TGTGCCAGCAGCTTTAATAGCGGGAGGGGGTACAACAATGAGCAGTTCTTC; CDR3aa: CASSFNSGRGYNNEQFF
abundance: NA; d_gene: NA; v_gene: TRBV29-1; j_gene: TRBJ1-3; CDR3nt: TGCAGCGTTGGTGACAGTCACTCTGGAAACACCATATATTTT; CDR3aa: CSVGDSHSGNTIYF
abundance: NA; d_gene: NA; v_gene: TRBV27; j_gene: TRBJ2-7; CDR3nt: TGTGCCAGCAGTTTCGGGACATCCTACGAGCAGTACTTC; CDR3aa: CASSFGTSYEQYF
abundance: NA; d_gene: NA; v_gene: TRBV7-5; j_gene: TRBJ2-7; CDR3nt: TGTGTCAGAAGCAGAGCCACGGACCCGGGAGCGAACCCCTACCACGAGCAGTACTTC; CDR3aa: CVRSRATDPGANPYHEQYF
abundance: NA; d_gene: NA; v_gene: TRBV10-3; j_gene: TRBJ2-6; CDR3nt: TGTGCCATCAGTGCAGCAGGGGTCAGCTCTGGGGCCAACGTCCTGACTTTC; CDR3aa: CAISAAGVSSGANVLTF
abundance: NA; d_gene: NA; v_gene: TRBV9; j_gene: TRBJ1-4; CDR3nt: TGTGCCAGCAGCGTAGGTCAAGGGAGAATTGAAAAACTGTTTTTT; CDR3aa: CASSVGQGRIEKLFF
abundance: NA; d_gene: NA; v_gene: TRBV11-3; j_gene: TRBJ2-1; CDR3nt: TGTGCCAGCAGCTTAGGCGGGACTTACAATGAGCAGTTCTTC; CDR3aa: CASSLGGTYNEQFF
abundance: NA; d_gene: NA; v_gene: TRBV7-9; j_gene: TRBJ1-4; CDR3nt: TGTGCCAGCAGCTTAGAATCGGGTTATAATGAAAAACTGTTTTTT; CDR3aa: CASSLESGYNEKLFF
abundance: NA; d_gene: TRBD1; v_gene: TRBV15; j_gene: TRBJ1-3; CDR3nt: TGTGCCACCAGCCAAGACAGGGGAGCTGGAAACACCATATATTTT; CDR3aa: CATSQDRGAGNTIYF
abundance: NA; d_gene: NA; v_gene: TRBV30; j_gene: TRBJ1-4; CDR3nt: TGTGCCTGGAGTGTAGGTCGGGGGGAAAAACTGTTTTTT; CDR3aa: CAWSVGRGEKLFF
abundance: NA; d_gene: TRBD2; v_gene: TRBV19; j_gene: TRBJ2-1; CDR3nt: TGTGCCAGTTGTAGCGGGACTGGAGGTGAGCAGTTCTTC; CDR3aa: CASCSGTGGEQFF
abundance: NA; d_gene: TRBD2; v_gene: TRBV30; j_gene: TRBJ2-5; CDR3nt: TGTGCCTGGAGTGCTAGCGGGAGAGCACGGGAGACCCAGTACTTC; CDR3aa: CAWSASGRARETQYF
abundance: NA; d_gene: NA; v_gene: TRBV9; j_gene: TRBJ1-5; CDR3nt: TGTGCCAGCAGCTCTCAGGGGTATAGCAATCAGCCCCAGCATTTT; CDR3aa: CASSSQGYSNQPQHF
abundance: few; d_gene: NA; v_gene: TRBV18; j_gene: TRBJ2-7; CDR3nt: TGTGCCAGCTCACCAAGCCTATTTGACAGGAGTCCCTACGAGCAGTACTTC; CDR3aa: CASSPSLFDRSPYEQYF
abundance: NA; d_gene: TRBD1; v_gene: TRBV19; j_gene: TRBJ1-1; CDR3nt: TGTGCCAGTAGTTCAAGGGACAGGGGGCCGAACACTGAAGCTTTCTTT; CDR3aa: CASSSRDRGPNTEAFF
abundance: NA; d_gene: NA; v_gene: TRBV6-1; j_gene: TRBJ2-5; CDR3nt: TGTGCCAGCAGTGGGACAGACCAAGAGACCCAGTACTTC; CDR3aa: CASSGTDQETQYF
abundance: NA; d_gene: TRBD1; v_gene: TRBV4-3; j_gene: TRBJ2-6; CDR3nt: TGCGCCAGCAGCCAAGTGGCAGGGGGAATCTCTGGGGCCAACGTCCTGACTTTC; CDR3aa: CASSQVAGGISGANVLTF
abundance: NA; d_gene: TRBD2; v_gene: TRBV9; j_gene: TRBJ2-7; CDR3nt: TGTGCCAGCAGCGTAGAGGGAGGGAATCCCTACGAGCAGTACTTC; CDR3aa: CASSVEGGNPYEQYF
abundance: NA; d_gene: NA; v_gene: TRBV11-2; j_gene: TRBJ2-5; CDR3nt: TGTGCCAGCAGCTTATTCCGGTACCAAGAGACCCAGTACTTC; CDR3aa: CASSLFRYQETQYF
abundance: NA; d_gene: NA; v_gene: TRBV7-2; j_gene: TRBJ2-7; CDR3nt: TGTGCCAGCCTGGCGGCAGTTGGCTACGAGCAGTACTTC; CDR3aa: CASLAAVGYEQYF
abundance: NA; d_gene: TRBD2; v_gene: TRBV7-3; j_gene: TRBJ2-7; CDR3nt: TGTGCCAGCAGCTTAATCGGGGGGGACCACGAGCAGTACTTC; CDR3aa: CASSLIGGDHEQYF
abundance: NA; d_gene: NA; v_gene: TRBV7-6; j_gene: TRBJ2-3; CDR3nt: TGTGCCAGCAGCCCCCTGGGGCTAGTCACAGATACGCAGTATTTT; CDR3aa: CASSPLGLVTDTQYF
abundance: NA; d_gene: NA; v_gene: TRBV2; j_gene: TRBJ2-5; CDR3nt: TGTGCCAGCAGTATGGAGCTAGCGAGACAAGAGACCCAGTACTTC; CDR3aa: CASSMELARQETQYF
abundance: NA; d_gene: TRBD2; v_gene: TRBV10-1; j_gene: TRBJ2-3; CDR3nt: TGCGCCAGCAGCGGACCCTCTAGCGGGAGAGCAGATACGCAGTATTTT; CDR3aa: CASSGPSSGRADTQYF
abundance: NA; d_gene: NA; v_gene: TRBV2; j_gene: TRBJ2-1; CDR3nt: TGTGCCAGCAGCCGAGGAAGCGGAGCCTACAATGAGCAGTTCTTC; CDR3aa: CASSRGSGAYNEQFF
abundance: NA; d_gene: NA; v_gene: TRBV18; j_gene: TRBJ2-6; CDR3nt: TGTGCCAGCTCAGCCTACGAGGTGCCTGGGGCCAACGTCCTGACTTTC; CDR3aa: CASSAYEVPGANVLTF